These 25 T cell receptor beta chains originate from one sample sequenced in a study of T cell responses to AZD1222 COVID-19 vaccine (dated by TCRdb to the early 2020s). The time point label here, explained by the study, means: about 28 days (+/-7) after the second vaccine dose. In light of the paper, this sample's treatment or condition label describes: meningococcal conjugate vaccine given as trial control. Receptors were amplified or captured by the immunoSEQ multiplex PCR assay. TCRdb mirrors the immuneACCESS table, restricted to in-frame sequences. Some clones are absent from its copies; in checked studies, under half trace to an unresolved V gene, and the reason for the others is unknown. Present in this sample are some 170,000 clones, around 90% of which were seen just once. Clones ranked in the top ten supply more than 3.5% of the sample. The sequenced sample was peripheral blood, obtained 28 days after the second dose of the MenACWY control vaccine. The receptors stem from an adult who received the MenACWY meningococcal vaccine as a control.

DNA of the CDR3: TGTGCCAGCTCGCTTTATACCGGGACGGCGAACACTGAAGCTTTCTTT. This encodes CASSLYTGTANTEAFF. The J gene is TRBJ1-1, the V gene TRBV18; perhaps TRBD1 as D (5 bases). The CDR3 extends over 16 amino acids. The V and J ends lost 6 bases and 1 base respectively, with 18 bases between them. Germline loops: CDR1 KGHSH, CDR2 LQKENI.

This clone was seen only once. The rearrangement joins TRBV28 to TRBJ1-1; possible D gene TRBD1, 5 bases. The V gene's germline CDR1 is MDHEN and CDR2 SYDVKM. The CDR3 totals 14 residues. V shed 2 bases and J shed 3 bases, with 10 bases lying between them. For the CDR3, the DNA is TGTGCCAGCAGTTTAGTCCGGGGGTACACTGAAGCTTTCTTT. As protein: CASSLVRGYTEAFF.

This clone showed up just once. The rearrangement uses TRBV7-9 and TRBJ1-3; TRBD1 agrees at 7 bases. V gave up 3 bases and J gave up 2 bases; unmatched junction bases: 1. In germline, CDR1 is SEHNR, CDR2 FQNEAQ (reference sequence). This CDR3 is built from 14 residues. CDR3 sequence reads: CASSLTGPGNTIYF. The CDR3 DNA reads TGTGCCAGCAGCTTGACAGGGCCTGGAAACACCATATATTTT.

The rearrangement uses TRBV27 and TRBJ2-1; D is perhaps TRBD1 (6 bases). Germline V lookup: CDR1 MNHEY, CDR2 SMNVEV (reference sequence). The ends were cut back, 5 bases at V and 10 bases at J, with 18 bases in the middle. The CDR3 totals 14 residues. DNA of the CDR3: TGTGCCAGCAGTCCAACCAGATCAGGGGACGAGCAGTTCTTC. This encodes CASSPTRSGDEQFF.

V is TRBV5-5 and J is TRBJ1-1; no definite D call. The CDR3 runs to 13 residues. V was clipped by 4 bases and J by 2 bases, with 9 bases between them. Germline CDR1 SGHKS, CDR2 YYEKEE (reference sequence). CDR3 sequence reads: CASSLTSNTEAFF. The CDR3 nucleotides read TGTGCCAGCAGCCTCACAAGCAACACTGAAGCTTTCTTT.

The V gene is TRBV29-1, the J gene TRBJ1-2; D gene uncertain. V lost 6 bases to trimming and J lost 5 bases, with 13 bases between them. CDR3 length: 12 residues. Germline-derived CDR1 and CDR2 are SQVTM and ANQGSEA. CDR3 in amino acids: CSVGRASYGYTF. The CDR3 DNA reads TGCAGCGTGGGGAGGGCTTCTTATGGCTACACCTTC.

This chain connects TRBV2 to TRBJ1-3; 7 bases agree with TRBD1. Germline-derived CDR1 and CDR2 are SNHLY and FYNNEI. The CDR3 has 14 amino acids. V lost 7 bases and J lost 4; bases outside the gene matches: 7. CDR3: CASTEGGLGNTIYF. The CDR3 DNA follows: TGTGCCAGCACGGAAGGGGGCTTAGGAAACACCATATATTTT. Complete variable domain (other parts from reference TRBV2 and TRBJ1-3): EPEVTQTPSHQVTQMGQEVILRCVPISNHLYFYWYRQILGQKVEFLVSFYNNEISEKSEIFDDQFSVERPDGSNFTLKIRSTKLEDSAMYFCASTEGGLGNTIYFGEGSWLTVV.

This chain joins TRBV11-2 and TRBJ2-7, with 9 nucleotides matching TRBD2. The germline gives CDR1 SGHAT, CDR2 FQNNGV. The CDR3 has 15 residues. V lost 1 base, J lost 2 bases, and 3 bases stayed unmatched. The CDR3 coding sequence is TGTGCCAGCAGCTTAGGATTAGCGGGGGCCTACGAGCAGTACTTC. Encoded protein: CASSLGLAGAYEQYF.

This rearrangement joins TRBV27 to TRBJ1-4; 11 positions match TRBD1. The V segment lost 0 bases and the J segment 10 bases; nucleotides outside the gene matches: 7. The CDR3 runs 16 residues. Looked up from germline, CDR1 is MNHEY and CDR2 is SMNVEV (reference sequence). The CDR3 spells CASSLSAGTGGGKLFF. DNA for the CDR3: TGTGCCAGCAGTTTATCGGCCGGGACAGGGGGAGGAAAACTGTTTTTT. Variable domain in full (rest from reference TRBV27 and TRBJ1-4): EAQVTQNPRYLITVTGKKLTVTCSQNMNHEYMSWYRQDPGLGLRQIYYSMNVEVTDKGDVPEGYKVSRKEKRNFPLILESPSPNQTSLYFCASSLSAGTGGGKLFFGSGTQLSVL.

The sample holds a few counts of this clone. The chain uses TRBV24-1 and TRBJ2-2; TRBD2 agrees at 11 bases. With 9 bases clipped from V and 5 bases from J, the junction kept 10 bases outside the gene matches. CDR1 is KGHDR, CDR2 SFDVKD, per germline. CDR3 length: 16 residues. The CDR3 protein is CATGTLAGDWTGELFF. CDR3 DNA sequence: TGTGCCACCGGGACACTAGCGGGAGACTGGACCGGGGAGCTGTTTTTT.

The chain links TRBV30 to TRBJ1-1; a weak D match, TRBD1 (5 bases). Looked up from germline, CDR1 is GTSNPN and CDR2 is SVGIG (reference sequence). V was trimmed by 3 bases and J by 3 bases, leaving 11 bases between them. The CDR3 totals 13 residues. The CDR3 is CAWSKQGDTEAFF. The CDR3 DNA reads TGTGCCTGGAGCAAGCAGGGAGACACTGAAGCTTTCTTT.

CDR3 loop: CASSHDSITEAFF. In nucleotides, the CDR3 is TGTGCCAGCAGTCACGACAGTATCACTGAAGCTTTCTTT. The chain combines TRBV6-2 or TRBV6-3 with TRBJ1-1; a possible D gene is TRBD1 (5 bases). Between the trimmed V and J ends, which lost 5 bases and 4 bases, there was a span of 11 bases. CDR1 and CDR2 (germline): MNHEY, SVGEGT. The CDR3 covers 13 residues.

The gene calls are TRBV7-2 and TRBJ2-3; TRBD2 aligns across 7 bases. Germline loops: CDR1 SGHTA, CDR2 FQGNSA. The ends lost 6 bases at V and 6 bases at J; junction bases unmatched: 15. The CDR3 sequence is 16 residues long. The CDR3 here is CASSLTPAAGRDTQYF. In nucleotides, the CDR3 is TGTGCCAGCAGTCTAACCCCGGCAGCGGGGCGGGATACGCAGTATTTT.

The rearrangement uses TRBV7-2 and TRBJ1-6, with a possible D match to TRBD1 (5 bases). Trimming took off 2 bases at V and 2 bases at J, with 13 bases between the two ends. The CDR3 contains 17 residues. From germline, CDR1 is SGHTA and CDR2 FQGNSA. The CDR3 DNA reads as TGTGCCAGCAGCTTATCTTGGCAGGGCACCTATAATTCACCCCTCCACTTT. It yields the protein CASSLSWQGTYNSPLHF.

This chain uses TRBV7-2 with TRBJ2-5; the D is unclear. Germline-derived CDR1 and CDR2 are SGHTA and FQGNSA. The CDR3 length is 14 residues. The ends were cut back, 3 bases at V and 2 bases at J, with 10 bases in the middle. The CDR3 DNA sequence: TGTGCCAGCAGCTTCGCGCGCACGCAAGAGACCCAGTACTTC. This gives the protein CASSFARTQETQYF.

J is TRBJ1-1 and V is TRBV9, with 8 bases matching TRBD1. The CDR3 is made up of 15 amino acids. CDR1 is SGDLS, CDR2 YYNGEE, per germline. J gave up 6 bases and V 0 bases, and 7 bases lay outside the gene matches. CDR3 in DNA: TGTGCCAGCAGCGTAGACGGACAGGGTGTAGCTGAAGCTTTCTTT. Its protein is CASSVDGQGVAEAFF.

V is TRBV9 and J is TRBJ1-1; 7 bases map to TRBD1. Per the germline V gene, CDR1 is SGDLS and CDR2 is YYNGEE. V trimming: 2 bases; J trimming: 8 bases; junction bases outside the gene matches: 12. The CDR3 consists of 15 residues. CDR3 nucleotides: TGTGCCAGCAGCGTGACCTATTTACCGGGACAGGAAGCTTTCTTT. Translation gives CASSVTYLPGQEAFF. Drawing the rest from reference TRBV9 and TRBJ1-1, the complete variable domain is DSGVTQTPKHLITATGQRVTLRCSPRSGDLSVYWYQQSLDQGLQFLIQYYNGEERAKGNILERFSAQQFPDLHSELNLSSLELGDSALYFCASSVTYLPGQEAFFGQGTRLTVV.

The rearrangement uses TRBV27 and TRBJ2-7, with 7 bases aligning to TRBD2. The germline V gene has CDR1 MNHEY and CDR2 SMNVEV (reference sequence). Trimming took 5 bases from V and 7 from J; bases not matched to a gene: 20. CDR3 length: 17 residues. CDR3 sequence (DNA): TGTGCCAGCAGTCGTTATGGGGGGGGGACCCGTCCTGAGGAGCAGTACTTC. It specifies CASSRYGGGTRPEEQYF.

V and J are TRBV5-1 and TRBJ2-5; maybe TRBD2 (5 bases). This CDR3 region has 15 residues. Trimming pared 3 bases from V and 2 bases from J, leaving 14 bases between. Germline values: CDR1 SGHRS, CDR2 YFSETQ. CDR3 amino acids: CASSSTSGGQETQYF. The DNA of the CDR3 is TGCGCCAGCAGCTCTACTAGTGGTGGACAAGAGACCCAGTACTTC.

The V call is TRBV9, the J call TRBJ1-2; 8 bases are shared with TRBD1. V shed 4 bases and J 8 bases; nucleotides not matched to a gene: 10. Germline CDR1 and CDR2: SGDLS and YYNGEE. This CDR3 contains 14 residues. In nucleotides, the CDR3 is TGTGCCAGCAGCTGGACAGGGAGGGGCGGCGGCTACACCTTC. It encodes CASSWTGRGGGYTF.

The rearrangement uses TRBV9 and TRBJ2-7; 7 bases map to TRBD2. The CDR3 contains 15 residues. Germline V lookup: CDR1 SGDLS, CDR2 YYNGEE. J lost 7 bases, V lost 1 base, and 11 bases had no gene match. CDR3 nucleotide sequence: TGTGCCAGCAGCGTATCCCAGCGGGGTGTGATAGAGCAGTACTTC. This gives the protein CASSVSQRGVIEQYF.

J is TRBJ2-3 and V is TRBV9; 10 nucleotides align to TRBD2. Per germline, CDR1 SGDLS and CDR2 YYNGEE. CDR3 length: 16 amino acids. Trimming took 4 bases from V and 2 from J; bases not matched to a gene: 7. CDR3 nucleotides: TGTGCCAGCAGCCCTCAGCGGGAGGGTTTCACAGATACGCAGTATTTT. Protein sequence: CASSPQREGFTDTQYF. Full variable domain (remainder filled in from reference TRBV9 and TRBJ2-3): DSGVTQTPKHLITATGQRVTLRCSPRSGDLSVYWYQQSLDQGLQFLIQYYNGEERAKGNILERFSAQQFPDLHSELNLSSLELGDSALYFCASSPQREGFTDTQYFGPGTRLTVL.

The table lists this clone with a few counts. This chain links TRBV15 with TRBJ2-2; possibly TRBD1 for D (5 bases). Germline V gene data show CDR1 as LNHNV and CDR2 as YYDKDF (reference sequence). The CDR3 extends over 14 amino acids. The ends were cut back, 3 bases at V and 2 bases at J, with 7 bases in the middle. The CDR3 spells CATSRDINTGELFF. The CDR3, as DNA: TGTGCCACCAGCAGGGACATAAACACCGGGGAGCTGTTTTTT.

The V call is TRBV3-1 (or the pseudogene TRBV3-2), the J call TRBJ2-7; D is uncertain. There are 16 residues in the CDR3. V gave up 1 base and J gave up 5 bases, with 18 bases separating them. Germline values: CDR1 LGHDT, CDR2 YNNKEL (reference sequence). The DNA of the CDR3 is TGTGCCAGCAGCCAAGGGGCCCTCCCTTCCAAGGACGAGCAGTACTTC. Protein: CASSQGALPSKDEQYF.

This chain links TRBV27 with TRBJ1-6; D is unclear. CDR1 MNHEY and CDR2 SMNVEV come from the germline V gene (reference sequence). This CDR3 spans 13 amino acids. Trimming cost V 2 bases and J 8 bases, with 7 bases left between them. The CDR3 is CASSLVLDSPLHF. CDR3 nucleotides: TGTGCCAGCAGTTTAGTATTGGATTCACCCCTCCACTTT.